This T cell receptor beta chain was obtained from a study of blood T cell repertoires in COVID-19 (dated by TCRdb to the early 2020s). Regarding the study in general: The collaborator samples originated in the United States, Italy and Spain and spanned the acute and convalescent phases of COVID-19. The prospective study material was composed of cDNA or gDNA derived from T cells, B-cell-depleted T cells, or PBMCs. Deeply sampled blood TCRbeta repertoires from subjects exposed to, actively infected with, or recovered from COVID-19 were included in the dataset. The repertoires were made available in a free public database intended to serve as a resource for research on the immune response to SARS-CoV-2. Samples were obtained from the ongoing ImmuneRACE study (first 160 participants) and from 1,254 subjects provided by 6 global collaborators. The sample metadata nearly always contained a de-identified subject ID, COVID-19 status, age in years and sex. Where available, HLA class I and class II types were obtained from metadata supplied by the sample provider rather than from assay-based typing. Results and caveats for the whole study, not just this receptor: How much clinical and demographic metadata was included differed by source and by participant, and the metadata was provided uncurated.

On this clone: Its antigen is unknown. No base qualities exist here, and no much larger clone lies one base off it.

V loses 6 bases at its end and J loses 4 bases; junction bases beyond the gene matches: 2. The CDR3 runs 14 amino acids, cysteine and phenylalanine included. Only the CDR3 region is kept as DNA, spanning 42 bases read in frame from base 1. CDR1 and CDR2 were assigned from the germline V gene (reference sequence) as MNHEY and SMNVEV. A second Seattle source provided samples from volunteer blood donors who had recovered from COVID-19. Each collaborating institution followed its own protocols to collect whole blood in K2EDTA tubes. Collaborator samples were shipped for TCRbeta analysis as frozen whole blood, isolated PBMCs, or DNA extracted from either sample type. TCRbeta CDR3 regions were amplified from genomic DNA by means of the immunoSEQ Assay, a bias-controlled multiplex PCR. The authors' analysis ran thus. The number of nucleated cells in each sample was estimated by amplification of reference gene primers within the assay. To quantify the absolute abundance of each unique TCRbeta CDR3 rearrangement, sequence reads were collapsed and filtered. Productive Simpson clonality was computed per sample as the square root of Simpson's diversity index over productive rearrangements. In its TCRdb copy, this immuneACCESS table keeps in-frame sequences only and misses some clones. Where compared with another copy, unresolved V genes explain less than half of these, and the others have no known cause. V, J and clone size are those of that table, while D and trimming were read from the DNA. In this sample the table shows 230,000 or so clones, approximately 92% of which occur a single time. The ten most abundant clones make up about 4.5% of the sample.

Sequenced input: peripheral blood. The source is a woman in her thirties or forties who had recovered from COVID-19. The rearranged segments are TRBV27 and TRBJ2-1, with TRBD2 identical over 11 junction bases. Here is the DNA: TGTGCCAGCAGGTTAGCGGGGGGGTACAATGAGCAGTTCTTC. This translates into CASRLAGGYNEQFF.